Listed below are T cell receptor beta chains from one sample, sequenced in a study of blood T cell repertoires in COVID-19. Here immunoSEQ multiplex PCR was the method, and the copy in TCRdb shows in-frame clones only, minus some. The sample holds 250,000 or so clones; 86% are singletons and the top ten take roughly 2%. Input material: PBMCs or T cells enriched from blood (not recorded which). These receptors were collected from a woman aged 45-65 years who had recovered from COVID-19. Both conserved end residues are part of each CDR3.

j_call v_call cdr3_aa
TRBJ2-3 TRBV7-8 CASSLARGPSRGPKDTQYF
TRBJ1-2 TRBV5-6 CASSLVSVGTAYGYTF
TRBJ2-1 TRBV4-3 CASSQVFRNNEQFF
TRBJ2-1 TRBV4-1 CASRSMGGGSSYNEQFF
TRBJ1-6 TRBV9 CASSSGGRGHSPLHF
TRBJ1-5 TRBV7-8 CASSLGTGVRGNQPQHF
TRBJ2-1 TRBV7-2 CASSHGTSVVDEQFF
TRBJ2-7 TRBV7-9 CASSSQGYEQYF
TRBJ2-7 TRBV4-1 CASSQDTTGGFYEQYF
TRBJ2-3 TRBV19 CASSIDPGQSTDTQYF
TRBJ2-7 TRBV19 CASSSILAGAGGEQYF
TRBJ1-2 TRBV7-2 CASSPQGAGGYTF
TRBJ2-7 TRBV4-3 CASSQESGAPYEQYF
TRBJ2-3 TRBV6-5 CASVGTSGTWSTQYF
TRBJ2-7 TRBV5-5 CASSQAPSYEQYF
TRBJ1-2 TRBV4-1 CASSQGAVGALLDGYTF
TRBJ1-6 TRBV3-1/TRBV3-2 CASRPTGPNSPLHF
TRBJ1-2 TRBV7-9 CASSLRGGYGYTF
TRBJ2-1 TRBV7-8 CASRLAGAYNEQFF
TRBJ1-6 TRBV21-1 CASRGGTSWSNSPLHF
TRBJ1-2 TRBV6-5 CASSYEGLYGYTF
TRBJ2-7 TRBV30 CAWIIRGNPYEQYF
TRBJ2-5 TRBV11-3 CASSYHSGRDETQYF
TRBJ1-1 TRBV4-3 CASSQRDRGTEAFF
TRBJ2-5 TRBV25-1 CASRKGHEGTQYF
TRBJ2-7 TRBV28 CASSLLRLRQGADEQYF
TRBJ2-5 TRBV5-1 CASSLAGKETQYF
TRBJ2-3 TRBV29-1 CSVARDRGETDTQYF
TRBJ2-1 TRBV10-3 CAIGSGNYNEQFF
TRBJ1-1 TRBV29-1 CSAIEGSTEAFF